What follows describes a single TCR beta chain. Its antigen is currently unknown. Clones were sequenced by immunoSEQ multiplex PCR, and TCRdb holds only the in-frame ones, with some missing. There are about 19,000 clones in the sample; around 93% occur only once, and just under 45% lies in the top ten. The sample comes from a study of STAT3 mutations in large granular lymphocyte leukemia. V shed 6 bases, J shed 3 bases, and the junction held 19 bases outside the gene matches. Germline CDR1 and CDR2: MNHEY and SMNVEV (reference sequence). The CDR3 is made up of 19 amino acids. Study-level points and caveats: In T-cell large granular lymphocyte leukemia, about half of patients showed multiple immunodominant subclonotypes.

Sequencing used peripheral blood mononuclear cells. The sequence came from a man in his sixties with T-cell large granular lymphocyte leukemia. Some clones in this sample may be carry-over from other donors' samples. V is TRBV27 and J is TRBJ2-3, with 9 bases that match TRBD2. The CDR3 DNA sequence: TGTGCCAGCAGCTTCGCCCGGGAACTAGCGGGCCATTTGACAGATACGCAGTATTTT. Its protein product is CASSFARELAGHLTDTQYF.